This section outlines one T cell receptor (beta chain) sequence together with its context. The junction and the germline gene differ at one end; a read error may be behind it. Germline V gene lookup returns CDR1 SGHRS and CDR2 YFSETQ. CDR3 length: 13 residues. Patients sequenced had flow cytometry evidence of CD8+CD57+ cell expansion. The data stem from a study of CD8+CD57+ T cells in acquired aplastic anemia. Researchers used genomic DNA as the template to profile TCR beta VDJ and CDR3. TCRdb redid the calling of the reads with MiXCR, one entry per CDR3 protein. Of just over 200,000 distinct CDR3 sequences listed, approximately 65% are singletons.

The clonotype originates from a human donor with aplastic anemia. The chain has TRBV5-1 and TRBJ2-7; 7 nucleotides line up with TRBD1. The material sequenced was sorted CD4+, CD8+, or CD8+CD57+ T cells (not recorded which) from PBMCs. The CDR3, as DNA: TGTGCCAGCAGCGACGGACAGGACTACGAGCAGTACTTC. It is translated as CASSDGQDYEQYF.